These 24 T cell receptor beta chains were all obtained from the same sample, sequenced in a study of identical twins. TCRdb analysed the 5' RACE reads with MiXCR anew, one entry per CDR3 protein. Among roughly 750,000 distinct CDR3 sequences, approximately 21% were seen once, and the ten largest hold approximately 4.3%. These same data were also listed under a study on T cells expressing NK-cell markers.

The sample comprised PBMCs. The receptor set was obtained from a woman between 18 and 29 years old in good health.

This CDR3 is CASRTPGGVGTDTQYF. DNA of the CDR3: TGTGCCAGCAGGACCCCCGGGGGGGTGGGCACAGATACGCAGTATTTT. The chain couples TRBV9 to TRBJ2-3; 8 bases are a match to TRBD2. J gave up 1 base and V 5 bases, and 9 bases lay outside the gene matches. This CDR3 is 16 amino acids long. Per germline, CDR1 SGDLS and CDR2 YYNGEE.

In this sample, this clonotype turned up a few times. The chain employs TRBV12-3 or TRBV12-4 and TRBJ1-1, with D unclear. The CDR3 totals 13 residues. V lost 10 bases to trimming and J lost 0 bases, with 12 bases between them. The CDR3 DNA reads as TGTGCCACCCGTAAGGAGATGAACACTGAAGCTTTCTTT. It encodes CATRKEMNTEAFF.

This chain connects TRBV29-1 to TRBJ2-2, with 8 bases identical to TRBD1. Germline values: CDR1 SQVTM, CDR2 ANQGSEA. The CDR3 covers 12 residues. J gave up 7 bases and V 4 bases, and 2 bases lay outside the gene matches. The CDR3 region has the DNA TGCAGCGTTGCTACAGGGGGCGGGGAGCTGTTTTTT. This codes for CSVATGGGELFF.

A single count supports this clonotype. CDR3 in DNA: TGTGCCAGCAGGGCCGGACTAGCGGGTGTAACAGATACGCAGTATTTT. Translated, it gives CASRAGLAGVTDTQYF. The genes are TRBV12-3 or TRBV12-4 and TRBJ2-3; TRBD2 matches 11 bases. The CDR3 is 16 residues long. V shed 6 bases and J 3 bases; nucleotides not matched to a gene: 8.

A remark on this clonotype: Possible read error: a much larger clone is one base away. The CDR3 spells CASSDGVSYEQYF. In DNA, the CDR3 is TGTGCCAGCAGTGATGGGGTTTCCTACGAGCAGTACTTC. The gene calls are TRBV12-3 or TRBV12-4 and TRBJ2-7; D ambiguous. The ends were cut back, 5 bases at V and 1 base at J, with 9 bases in the middle. The CDR3 has 13 residues.

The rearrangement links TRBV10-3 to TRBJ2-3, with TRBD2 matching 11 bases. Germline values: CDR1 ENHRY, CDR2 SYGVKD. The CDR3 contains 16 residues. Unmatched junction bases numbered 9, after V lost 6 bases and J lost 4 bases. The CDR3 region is CAISLSRLAGPDTQYF. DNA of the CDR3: TGTGCCATCAGCCTGTCCAGACTAGCGGGGCCAGATACGCAGTATTTT.

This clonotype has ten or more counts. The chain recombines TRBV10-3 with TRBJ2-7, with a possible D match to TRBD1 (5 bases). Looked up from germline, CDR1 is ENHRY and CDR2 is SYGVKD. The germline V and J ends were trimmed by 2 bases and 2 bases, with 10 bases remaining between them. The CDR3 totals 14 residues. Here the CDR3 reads CAISETGLAYEQYF. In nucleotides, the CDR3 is TGTGCCATCAGTGAGACAGGTCTTGCCTACGAGCAGTACTTC.

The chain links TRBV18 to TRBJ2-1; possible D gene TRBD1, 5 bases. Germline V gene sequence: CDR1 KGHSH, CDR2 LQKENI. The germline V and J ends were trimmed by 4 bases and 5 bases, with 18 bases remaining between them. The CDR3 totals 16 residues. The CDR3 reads CASSRKVGPGNNEQFF. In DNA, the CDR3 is TGTGCCAGCTCACGAAAGGTGGGGCCTGGAAACAATGAGCAGTTCTTC.

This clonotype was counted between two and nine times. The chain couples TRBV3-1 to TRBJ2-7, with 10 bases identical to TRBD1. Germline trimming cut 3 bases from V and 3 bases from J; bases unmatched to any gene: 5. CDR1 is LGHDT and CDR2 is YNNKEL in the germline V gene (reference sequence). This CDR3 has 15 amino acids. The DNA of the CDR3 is TGTGCCAGCAGCCACATGACAGGGGGCATCTACGAGCAGTACTTC. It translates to CASSHMTGGIYEQYF.

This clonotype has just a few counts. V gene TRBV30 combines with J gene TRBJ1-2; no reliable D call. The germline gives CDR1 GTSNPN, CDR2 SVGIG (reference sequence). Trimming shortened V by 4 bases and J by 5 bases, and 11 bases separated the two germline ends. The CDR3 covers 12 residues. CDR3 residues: CAWTREAYGYTF. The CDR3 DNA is TGTGCCTGGACCCGAGAGGCATATGGCTACACCTTC.

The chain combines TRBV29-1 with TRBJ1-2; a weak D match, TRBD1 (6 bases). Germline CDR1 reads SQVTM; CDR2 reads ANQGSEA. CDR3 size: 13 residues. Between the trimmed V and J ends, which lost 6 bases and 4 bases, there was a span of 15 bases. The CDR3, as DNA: TGCAGCGTGGGACAACCGTCTAGCTATGGCTACACCTTC. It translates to CSVGQPSSYGYTF. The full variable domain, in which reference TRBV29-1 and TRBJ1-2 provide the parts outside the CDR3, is SAVISQKPSRDICQRGTSLTIQCQVDSQVTMMFWYRQQPGQSLTLIATANQGSEATYESGFVIDKFPISRPNLTFSTLTVSNMSPEDSSIYLCSVGQPSSYGYTFGSGTRLTVV.

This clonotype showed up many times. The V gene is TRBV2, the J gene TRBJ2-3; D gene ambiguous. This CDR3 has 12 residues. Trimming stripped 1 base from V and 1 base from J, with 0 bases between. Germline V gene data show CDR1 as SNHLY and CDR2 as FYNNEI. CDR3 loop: CASSEGTDTQYF. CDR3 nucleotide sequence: TGTGCCAGCAGTGAAGGCACAGATACGCAGTATTTT.

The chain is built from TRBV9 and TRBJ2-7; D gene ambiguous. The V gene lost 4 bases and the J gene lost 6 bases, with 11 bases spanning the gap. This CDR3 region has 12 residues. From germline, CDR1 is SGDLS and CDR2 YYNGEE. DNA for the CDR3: TGTGCCAGCAGCCCAGGAACCCCCGAGCAGTACTTC. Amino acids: CASSPGTPEQYF.

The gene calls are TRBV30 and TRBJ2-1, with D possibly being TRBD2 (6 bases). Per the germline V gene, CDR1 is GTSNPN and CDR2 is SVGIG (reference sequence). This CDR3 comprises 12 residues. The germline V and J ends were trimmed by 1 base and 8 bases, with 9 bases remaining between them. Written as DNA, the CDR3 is TGTGCCTGGAGTGGACTAGACCATGAGCAGTTCTTC. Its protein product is CAWSGLDHEQFF. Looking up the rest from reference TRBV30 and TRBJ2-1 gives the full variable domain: SQTIHQWPATLVQPVGSPLSLECTVEGTSNPNLYWYRQAAGRGLQLLFYSVGIGQISSEVPQNLSASRPQDRQFILSSKKLLLSDSGFYLCAWSGLDHEQFFGPGTRLTVL.

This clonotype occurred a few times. CDR3 in amino acids: CASSSGLSTYEQYF. In nucleotides, the CDR3 is TGTGCCAGCAGTTCGGGACTGAGTACCTACGAGCAGTACTTC. This rearrangement joins TRBV6-5 to TRBJ2-7; perhaps TRBD2 as D (6 bases). The CDR3 totals 14 residues. Germline V lookup: CDR1 MNHEY, CDR2 SVGAGI. V lost 4 bases and J 2 bases, leaving 12 bases between the germline ends.

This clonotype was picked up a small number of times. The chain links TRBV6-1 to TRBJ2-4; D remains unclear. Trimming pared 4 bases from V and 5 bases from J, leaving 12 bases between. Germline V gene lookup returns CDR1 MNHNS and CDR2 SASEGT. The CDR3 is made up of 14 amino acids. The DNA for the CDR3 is TGTGCCAGCAGTGCCCGGAATACCGAAAACATTCAGTACTTC. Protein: CASSARNTENIQYF.

The CDR3 region is CASSYEPGQGNREQYF. The CDR3 coding sequence is TGTGCCAGCAGTTACGAACCGGGACAGGGGAATCGGGAGCAGTACTTC. This chain uses TRBV6-2 or TRBV6-3 with TRBJ2-7, with 10 bases aligning to TRBD1. The CDR3 loop spans 16 amino acids. V trimming: 2 bases; J trimming: 7 bases; junction bases outside the gene matches: 11. Germline loops: CDR1 MNHEY, CDR2 SVGEGT.

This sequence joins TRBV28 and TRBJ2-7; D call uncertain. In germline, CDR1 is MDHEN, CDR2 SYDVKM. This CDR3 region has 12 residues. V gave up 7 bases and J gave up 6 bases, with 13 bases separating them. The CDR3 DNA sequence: TGTGCCAGCACCGCCTCTGGGCGCGAGCAGTACTTC. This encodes CASTASGREQYF.

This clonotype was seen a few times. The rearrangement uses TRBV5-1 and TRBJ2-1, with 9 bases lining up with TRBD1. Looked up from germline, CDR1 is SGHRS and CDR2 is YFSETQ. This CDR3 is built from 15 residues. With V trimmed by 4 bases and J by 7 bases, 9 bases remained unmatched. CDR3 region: CASSRDRGRVNEQFF. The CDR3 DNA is TGCGCCAGCAGCCGCGACAGGGGGAGGGTGAATGAGCAGTTCTTC.

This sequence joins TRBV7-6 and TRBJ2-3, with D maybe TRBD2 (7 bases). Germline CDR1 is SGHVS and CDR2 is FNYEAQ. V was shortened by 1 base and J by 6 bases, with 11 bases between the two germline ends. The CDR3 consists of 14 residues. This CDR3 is CASSLGGGWDTQYF. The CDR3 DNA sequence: TGTGCCAGCAGCTTAGGCGGGGGCTGGGATACGCAGTATTTT.

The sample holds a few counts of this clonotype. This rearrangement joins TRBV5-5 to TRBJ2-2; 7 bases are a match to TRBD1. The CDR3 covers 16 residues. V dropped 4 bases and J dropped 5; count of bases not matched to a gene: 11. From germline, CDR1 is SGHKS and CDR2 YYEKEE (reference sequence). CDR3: CASSGFTGVETGELFF. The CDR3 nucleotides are TGTGCCAGCAGCGGATTCACAGGGGTCGAAACCGGGGAGCTGTTTTTT.

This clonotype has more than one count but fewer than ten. The CDR3, as DNA: TGTGCCAGCAGGGGGGGCCTAGTCGGCTACGAGCAGTACTTC. It specifies CASRGGLVGYEQYF. The chain has TRBV6-1 and TRBJ2-7; D possibly matches TRBD1 or TRBD2 (6 bases each). V gave up 6 bases and J gave up 3 bases, with 15 bases separating them. Germline CDR1 is MNHNS and CDR2 is SASEGT. The CDR3 covers 14 residues.

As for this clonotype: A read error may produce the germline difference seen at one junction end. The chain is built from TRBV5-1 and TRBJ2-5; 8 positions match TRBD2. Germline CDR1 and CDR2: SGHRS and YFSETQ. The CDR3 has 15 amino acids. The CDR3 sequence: CASSAEPGLGADRNF. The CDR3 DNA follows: TGCGCCAGCAGCGCCGAACCGGGACTAGGGGCGGATCGGAACTTC.

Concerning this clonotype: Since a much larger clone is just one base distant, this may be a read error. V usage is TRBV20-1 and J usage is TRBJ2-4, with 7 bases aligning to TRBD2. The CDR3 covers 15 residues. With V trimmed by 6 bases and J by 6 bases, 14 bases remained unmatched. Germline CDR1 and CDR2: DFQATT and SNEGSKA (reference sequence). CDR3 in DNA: TGCAGTGCCGATGGGGGGGATTATCTCGGAAACATTCAGTACTTC. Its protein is CSADGGDYLGNIQYF.